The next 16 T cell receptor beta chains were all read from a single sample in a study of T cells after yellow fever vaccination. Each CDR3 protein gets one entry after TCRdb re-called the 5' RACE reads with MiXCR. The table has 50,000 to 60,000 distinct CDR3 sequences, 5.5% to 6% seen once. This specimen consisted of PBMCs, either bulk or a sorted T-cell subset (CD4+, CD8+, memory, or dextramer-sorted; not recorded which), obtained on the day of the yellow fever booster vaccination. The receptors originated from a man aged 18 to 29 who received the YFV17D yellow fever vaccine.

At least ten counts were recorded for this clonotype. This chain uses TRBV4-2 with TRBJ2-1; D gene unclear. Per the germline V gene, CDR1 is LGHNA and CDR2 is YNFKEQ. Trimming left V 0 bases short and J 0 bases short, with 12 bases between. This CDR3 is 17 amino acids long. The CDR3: CASSQDIRRHSYNEQFF. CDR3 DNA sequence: TGTGCCAGCAGCCAAGATATTAGGAGACACTCCTACAATGAGCAGTTCTTC.

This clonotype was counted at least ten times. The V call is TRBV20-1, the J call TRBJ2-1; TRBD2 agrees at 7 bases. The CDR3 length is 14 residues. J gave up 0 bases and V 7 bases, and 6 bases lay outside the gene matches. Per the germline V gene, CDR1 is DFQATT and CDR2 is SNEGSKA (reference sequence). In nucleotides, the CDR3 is TGCAGTGGTCAGCGGGGCAGCTCCTACAATGAGCAGTTCTTC. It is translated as CSGQRGSSYNEQFF.

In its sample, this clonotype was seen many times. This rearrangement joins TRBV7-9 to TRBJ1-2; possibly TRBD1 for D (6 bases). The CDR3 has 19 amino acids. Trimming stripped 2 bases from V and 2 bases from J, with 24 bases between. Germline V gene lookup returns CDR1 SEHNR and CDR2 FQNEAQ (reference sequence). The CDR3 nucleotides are TGTGCCAGCAGCTTATTCCGCACAGGGATAGGCGAGGGAAACTATGGCTACACCTTC. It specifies CASSLFRTGIGEGNYGYTF.

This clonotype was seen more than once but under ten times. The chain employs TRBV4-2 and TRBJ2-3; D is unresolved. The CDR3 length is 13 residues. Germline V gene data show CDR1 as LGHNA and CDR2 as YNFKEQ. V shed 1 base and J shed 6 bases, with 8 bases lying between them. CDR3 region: CASSQGRDDTQYF. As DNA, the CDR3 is TGTGCCAGCAGCCAAGGTCGTGACGATACGCAGTATTTT.

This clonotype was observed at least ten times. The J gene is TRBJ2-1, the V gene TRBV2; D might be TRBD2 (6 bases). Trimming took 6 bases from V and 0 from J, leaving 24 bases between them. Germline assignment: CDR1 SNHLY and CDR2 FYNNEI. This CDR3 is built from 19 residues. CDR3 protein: CASSHGGATDTSSYNEQFF. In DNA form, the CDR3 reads TGTGCCAGCAGCCACGGCGGGGCGACGGATACTAGCTCCTACAATGAGCAGTTCTTC.

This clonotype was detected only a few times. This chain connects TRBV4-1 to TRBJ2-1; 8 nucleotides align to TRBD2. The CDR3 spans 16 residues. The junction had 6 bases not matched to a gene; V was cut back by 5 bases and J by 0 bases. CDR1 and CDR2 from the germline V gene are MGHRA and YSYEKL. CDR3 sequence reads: CASSDIAGSSYNEQFF. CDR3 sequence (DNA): TGCGCCAGCAGCGACATAGCGGGGAGCTCCTACAATGAGCAGTTCTTC.

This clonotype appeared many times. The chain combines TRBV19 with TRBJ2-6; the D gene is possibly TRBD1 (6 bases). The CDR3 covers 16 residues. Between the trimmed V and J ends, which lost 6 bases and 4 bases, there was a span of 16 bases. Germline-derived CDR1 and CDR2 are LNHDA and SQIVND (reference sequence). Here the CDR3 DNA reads TGTGCCAGTAGCGAATTCACAGGGTACGGGGCCAACGTCCTGACTTTC. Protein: CASSEFTGYGANVLTF.

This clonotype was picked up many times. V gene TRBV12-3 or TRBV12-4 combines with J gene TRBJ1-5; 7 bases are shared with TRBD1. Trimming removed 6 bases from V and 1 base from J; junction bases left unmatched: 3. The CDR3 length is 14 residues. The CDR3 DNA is TGTGCCAGCAGCGGGACAGACAGCAATCAGCCCCAGCATTTT. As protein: CASSGTDSNQPQHF.

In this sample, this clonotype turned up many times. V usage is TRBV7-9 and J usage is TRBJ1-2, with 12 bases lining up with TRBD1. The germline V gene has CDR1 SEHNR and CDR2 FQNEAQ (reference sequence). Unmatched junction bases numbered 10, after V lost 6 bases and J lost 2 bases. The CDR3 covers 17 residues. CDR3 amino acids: CASRWPFGTGGNYGYTF. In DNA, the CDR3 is TGTGCCAGCAGGTGGCCCTTTGGGACAGGGGGCAACTATGGCTACACCTTC.

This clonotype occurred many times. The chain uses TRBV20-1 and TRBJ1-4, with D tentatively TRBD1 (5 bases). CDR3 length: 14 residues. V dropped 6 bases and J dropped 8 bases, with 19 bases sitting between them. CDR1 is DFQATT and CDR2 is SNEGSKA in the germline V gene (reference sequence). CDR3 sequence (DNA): TGCAGTGCAGGCAGACGGTCTGGGGGGGAAAAACTGTTTTTT. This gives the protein CSAGRRSGGEKLFF.

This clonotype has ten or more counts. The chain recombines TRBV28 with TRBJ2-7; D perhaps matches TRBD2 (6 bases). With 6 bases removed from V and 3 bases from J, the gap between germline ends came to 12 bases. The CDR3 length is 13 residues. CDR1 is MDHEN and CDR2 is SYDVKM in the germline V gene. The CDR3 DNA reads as TGTGCCAGCAGCTCGATCGGGGGCTACGAGCAGTACGTC. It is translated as CASSSIGGYEQYV.

CDR3 nucleotide sequence: TGCGCCAGCAGCCCCTCTAGCGGGAGCTGGGAGCTGTTTTTT. Its protein product is CASSPSSGSWELFF. J is TRBJ2-2 and V is TRBV5-1; 10 positions match TRBD2. The CDR3 covers 14 residues. CDR1 and CDR2 from the germline V gene are SGHRS and YFSETQ. J gave up 9 bases and V 4 bases, and 6 bases lay outside the gene matches. The full variable domain, completed using reference TRBV5-1 and TRBJ2-2, is KAGVTQTPRYLIKTRGQQVTLSCSPISGHRSVSWYQQTPGQGLQFLFEYFSETQRNKGNFPGRFSGRQFSNSRSEMNVSTLELGDSALYLCASSPSSGSWELFFGEGSRLTVL.

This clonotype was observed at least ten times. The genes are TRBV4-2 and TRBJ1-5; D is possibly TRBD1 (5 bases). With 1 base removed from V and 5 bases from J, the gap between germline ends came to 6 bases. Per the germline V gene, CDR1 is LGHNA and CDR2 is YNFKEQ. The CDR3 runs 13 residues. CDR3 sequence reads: CASSQGGDQPQHF. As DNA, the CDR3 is TGTGCCAGCAGCCAAGGAGGGGATCAGCCCCAGCATTTT.

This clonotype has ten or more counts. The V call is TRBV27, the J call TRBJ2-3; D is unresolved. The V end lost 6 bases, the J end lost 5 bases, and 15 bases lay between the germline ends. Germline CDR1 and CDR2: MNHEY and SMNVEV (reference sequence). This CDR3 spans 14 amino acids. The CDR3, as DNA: TGTGCCAGCAGCGTCGAAAGGGCCGGAGATACGCAGTATTTT. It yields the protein CASSVERAGDTQYF.

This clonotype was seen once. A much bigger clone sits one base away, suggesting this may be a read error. The CDR3 DNA sequence: TGCGCCAGCAGCTTGTTCGACGGGACCGGGGAGCTGATTTTT. This encodes CASSLFDGTGELIF. The chain recombines TRBV5-1 with TRBJ2-2; perhaps D is TRBD1 or TRBD2 (5 bases each). Per the germline V gene, CDR1 is SGHRS and CDR2 is YFSETQ. This CDR3 is 14 amino acids long.

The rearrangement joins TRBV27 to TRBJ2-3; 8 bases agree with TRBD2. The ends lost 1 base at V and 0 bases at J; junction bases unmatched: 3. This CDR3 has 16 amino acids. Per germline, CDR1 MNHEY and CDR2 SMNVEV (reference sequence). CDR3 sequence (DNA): TGTGCCAGCAGTTTATTGACTAGCGCGAGCACAGATACGCAGTATTTT. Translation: CASSLLTSASTDTQYF.